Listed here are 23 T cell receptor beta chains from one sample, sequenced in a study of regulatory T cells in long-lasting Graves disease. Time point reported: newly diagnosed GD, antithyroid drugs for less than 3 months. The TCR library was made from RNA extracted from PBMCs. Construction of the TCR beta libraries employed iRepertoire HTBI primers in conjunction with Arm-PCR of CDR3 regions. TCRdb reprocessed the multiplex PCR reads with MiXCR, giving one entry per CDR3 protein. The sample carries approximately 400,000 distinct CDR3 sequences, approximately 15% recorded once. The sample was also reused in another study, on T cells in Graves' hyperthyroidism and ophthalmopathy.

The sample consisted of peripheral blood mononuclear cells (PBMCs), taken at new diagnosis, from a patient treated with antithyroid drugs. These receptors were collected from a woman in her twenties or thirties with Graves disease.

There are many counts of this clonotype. The CDR3 protein is CASSFTGLAGYEQYF. CDR3 nucleotides: TGTGCCAGCAGCTTTACGGGACTAGCGGGATACGAGCAGTACTTC. This chain connects TRBV7-9 to TRBJ2-7, with 13 bases that match TRBD2. This CDR3 spans 15 amino acids. Germline CDR1 reads SEHNR; CDR2 reads FQNEAQ (reference sequence). The ends lost 3 bases at V and 4 bases at J; junction bases unmatched: 3.

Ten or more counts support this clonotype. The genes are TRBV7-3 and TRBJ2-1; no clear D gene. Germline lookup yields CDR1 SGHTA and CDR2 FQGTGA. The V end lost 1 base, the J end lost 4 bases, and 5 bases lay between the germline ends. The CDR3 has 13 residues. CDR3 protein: CASSLMAYNEQFF. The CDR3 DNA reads TGTGCCAGCAGCTTAATGGCTTACAATGAGCAGTTCTTC.

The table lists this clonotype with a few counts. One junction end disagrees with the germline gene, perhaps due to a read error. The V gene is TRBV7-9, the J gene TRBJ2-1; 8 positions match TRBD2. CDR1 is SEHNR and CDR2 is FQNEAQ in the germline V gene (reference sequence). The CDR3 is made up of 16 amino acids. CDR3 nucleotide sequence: TGTGCCAGCAACTTAGACCCGGGACTAGTGTACAATGAGCAGTTCTTC. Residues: CASNLDPGLVYNEQFF.

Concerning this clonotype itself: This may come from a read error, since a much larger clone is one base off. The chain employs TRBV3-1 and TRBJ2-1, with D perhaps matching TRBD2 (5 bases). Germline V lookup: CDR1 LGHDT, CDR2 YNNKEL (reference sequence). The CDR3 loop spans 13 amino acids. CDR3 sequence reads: CTSGPGLYNEQFF. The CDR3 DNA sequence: TGTACCAGCGGCCCGGGCTTATACAATGAGCAGTTCTTC.

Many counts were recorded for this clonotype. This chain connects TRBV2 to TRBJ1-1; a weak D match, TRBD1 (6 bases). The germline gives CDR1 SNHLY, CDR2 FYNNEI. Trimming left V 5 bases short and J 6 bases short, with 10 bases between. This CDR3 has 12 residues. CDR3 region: CASSTGSAEAFF. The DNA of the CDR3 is TGTGCCAGCAGTACAGGGAGCGCTGAAGCTTTCTTT.

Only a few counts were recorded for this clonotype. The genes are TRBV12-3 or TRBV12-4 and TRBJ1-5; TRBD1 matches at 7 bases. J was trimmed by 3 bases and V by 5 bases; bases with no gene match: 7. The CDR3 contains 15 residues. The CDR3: CASSPRDSNNQPQHF. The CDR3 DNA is TGTGCCAGCAGTCCCCGGGACAGTAACAATCAGCCCCAGCATTTT.

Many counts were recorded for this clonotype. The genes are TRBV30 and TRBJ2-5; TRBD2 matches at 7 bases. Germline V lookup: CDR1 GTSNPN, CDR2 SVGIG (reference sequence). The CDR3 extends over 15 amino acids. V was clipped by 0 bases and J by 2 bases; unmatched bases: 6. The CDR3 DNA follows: TGTGCCTGGAGTGTGGGACTAACCTTTCAAGAGACCCAGTACTTC. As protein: CAWSVGLTFQETQYF.

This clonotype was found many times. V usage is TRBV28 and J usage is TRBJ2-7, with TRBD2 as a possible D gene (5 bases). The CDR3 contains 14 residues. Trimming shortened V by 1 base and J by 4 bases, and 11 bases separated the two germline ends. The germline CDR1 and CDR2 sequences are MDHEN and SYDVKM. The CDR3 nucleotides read TGTGCCAGCAGTTTATACGGGGAGAGGTACGAGCAGTACTTC. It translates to CASSLYGERYEQYF.

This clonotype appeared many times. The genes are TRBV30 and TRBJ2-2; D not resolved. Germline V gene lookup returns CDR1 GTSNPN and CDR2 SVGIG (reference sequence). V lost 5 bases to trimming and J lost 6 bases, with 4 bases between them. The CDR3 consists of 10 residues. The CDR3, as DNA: TGTGCCTGGTGGTCCGGGGAGCTGTTTTTT. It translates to CAWWSGELFF. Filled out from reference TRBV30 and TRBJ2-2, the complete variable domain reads SQTIHQWPATLVQPVGSPLSLECTVEGTSNPNLYWYRQAAGRGLQLLFYSVGIGQISSEVPQNLSASRPQDRQFILSSKKLLLSDSGFYLCAWWSGELFFGEGSRLTVL.

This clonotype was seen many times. The CDR3 DNA sequence: TGTGCCTGGAGTGTTCGGGGAGATACGCAGTATTTT. Translated: CAWSVRGDTQYF. The gene calls are TRBV30 and TRBJ2-3, with a tentative D call TRBD2 (5 bases). Trimming removed 0 bases at V and 5 bases at J, with 6 bases between. CDR3 length: 12 amino acids. Per germline, CDR1 GTSNPN and CDR2 SVGIG (reference sequence).

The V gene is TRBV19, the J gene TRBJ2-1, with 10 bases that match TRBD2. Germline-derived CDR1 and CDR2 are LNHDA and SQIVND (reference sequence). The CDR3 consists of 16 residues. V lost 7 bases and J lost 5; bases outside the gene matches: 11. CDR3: CASKDGGLAGDNEQFF. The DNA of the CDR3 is TGTGCCAGTAAAGACGGGGGGCTAGCGGGAGACAATGAGCAGTTCTTC.

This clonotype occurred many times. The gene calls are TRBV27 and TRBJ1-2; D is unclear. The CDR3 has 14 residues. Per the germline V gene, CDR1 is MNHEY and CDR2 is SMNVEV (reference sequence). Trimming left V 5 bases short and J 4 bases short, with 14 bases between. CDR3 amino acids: CASSPRRSSYGYTF. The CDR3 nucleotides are TGTGCCAGCAGTCCTCGACGGAGTAGCTATGGCTACACCTTC.

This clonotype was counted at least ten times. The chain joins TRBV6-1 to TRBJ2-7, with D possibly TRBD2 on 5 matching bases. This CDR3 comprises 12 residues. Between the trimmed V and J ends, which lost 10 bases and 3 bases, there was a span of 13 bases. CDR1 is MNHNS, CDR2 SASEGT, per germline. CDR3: CATTLAGYEQYF. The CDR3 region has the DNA TGTGCCACCACTCTGGCGGGCTACGAGCAGTACTTC.

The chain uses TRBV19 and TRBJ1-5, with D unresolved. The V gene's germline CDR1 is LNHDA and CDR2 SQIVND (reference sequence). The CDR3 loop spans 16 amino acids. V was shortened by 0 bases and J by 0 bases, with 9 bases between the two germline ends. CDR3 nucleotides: TGTGCCAGTAGTATAGAGACCCAATATAGCAATCAGCCCCAGCATTTT. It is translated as CASSIETQYSNQPQHF.

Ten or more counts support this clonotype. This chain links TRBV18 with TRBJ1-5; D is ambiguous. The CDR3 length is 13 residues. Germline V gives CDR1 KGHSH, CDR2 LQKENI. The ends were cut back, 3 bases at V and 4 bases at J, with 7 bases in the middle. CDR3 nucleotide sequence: TGTGCCAGCTCACCGTCCCGGAATCAGCCCCAGCATTTT. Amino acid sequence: CASSPSRNQPQHF.

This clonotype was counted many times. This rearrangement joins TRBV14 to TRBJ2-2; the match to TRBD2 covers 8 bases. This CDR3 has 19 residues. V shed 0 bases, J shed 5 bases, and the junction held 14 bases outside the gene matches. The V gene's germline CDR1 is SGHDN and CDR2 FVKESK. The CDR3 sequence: CASSQDARTGGPSTGELFF. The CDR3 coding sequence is TGTGCCAGCAGCCAAGATGCAAGAACGGGAGGGCCAAGTACCGGGGAGCTGTTTTTT. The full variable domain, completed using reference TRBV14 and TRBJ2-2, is EAGVTQFPSHSVIEKGQTVTLRCDPISGHDNLYWYRRVMGKEIKFLLHFVKESKQDESGMPNNRFLAERTGGTYSTLKVQPAELEDSGVYFCASSQDARTGGPSTGELFFGEGSRLTVL.

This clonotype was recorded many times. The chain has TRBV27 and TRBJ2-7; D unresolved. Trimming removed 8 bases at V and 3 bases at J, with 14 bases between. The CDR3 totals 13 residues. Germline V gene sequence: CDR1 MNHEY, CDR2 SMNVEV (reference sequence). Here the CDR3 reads CASAWAPLYEQYF. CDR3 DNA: TGTGCCAGCGCCTGGGCCCCTCTCTACGAGCAGTACTTC.

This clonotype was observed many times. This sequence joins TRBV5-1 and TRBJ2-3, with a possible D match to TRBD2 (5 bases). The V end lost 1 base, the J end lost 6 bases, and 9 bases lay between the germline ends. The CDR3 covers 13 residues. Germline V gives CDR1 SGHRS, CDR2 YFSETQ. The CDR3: CASSLRRMDTQYF. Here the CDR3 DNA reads TGCGCCAGCAGCTTGAGGAGGATGGATACGCAGTATTTT. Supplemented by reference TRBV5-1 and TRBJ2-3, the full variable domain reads KAGVTQTPRYLIKTRGQQVTLSCSPISGHRSVSWYQQTPGQGLQFLFEYFSETQRNKGNFPGRFSGRQFSNSRSEMNVSTLELGDSALYLCASSLRRMDTQYFGPGTRLTVL.

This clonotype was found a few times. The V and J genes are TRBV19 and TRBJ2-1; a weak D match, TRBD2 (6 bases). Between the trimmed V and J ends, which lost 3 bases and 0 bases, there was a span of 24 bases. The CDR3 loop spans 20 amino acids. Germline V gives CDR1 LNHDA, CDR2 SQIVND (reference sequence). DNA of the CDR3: TGTGCCAGTAGTATTGACGGGCCTGCTTCGGGGGTGAGCTCCTACAATGAGCAGTTCTTC. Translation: CASSIDGPASGVSSYNEQFF. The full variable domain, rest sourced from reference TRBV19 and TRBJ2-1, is DGGITQSPKYLFRKEGQNVTLSCEQNLNHDAMYWYRQDPGQGLRLIYYSQIVNDFQKGDIAEGYSVSREKKESFPLTVTSAQKNPTAFYLCASSIDGPASGVSSYNEQFFGPGTRLTVL.

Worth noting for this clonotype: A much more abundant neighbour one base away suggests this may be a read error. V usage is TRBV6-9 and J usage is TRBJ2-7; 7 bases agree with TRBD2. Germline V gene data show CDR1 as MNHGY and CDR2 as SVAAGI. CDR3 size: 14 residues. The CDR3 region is CAGSYSGTNYEQYF. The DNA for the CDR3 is TGTGCCGGCAGTTACTCCGGGACTAACTACGAGCAGTACTTC.

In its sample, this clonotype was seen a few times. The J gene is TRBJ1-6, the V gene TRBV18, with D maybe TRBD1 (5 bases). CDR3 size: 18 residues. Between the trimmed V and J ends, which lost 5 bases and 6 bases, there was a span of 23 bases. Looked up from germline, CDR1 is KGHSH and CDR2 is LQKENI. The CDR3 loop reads CASSSLLPRDRGNSPLHF. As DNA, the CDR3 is TGTGCCAGCTCATCCTTACTTCCCCGGGACCGCGGTAATTCACCCCTCCACTTT.

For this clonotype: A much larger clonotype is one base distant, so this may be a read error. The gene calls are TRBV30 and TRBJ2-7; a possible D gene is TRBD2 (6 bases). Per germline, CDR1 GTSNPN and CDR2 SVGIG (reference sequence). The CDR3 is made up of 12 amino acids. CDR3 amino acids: CPWDPGDYEQYF. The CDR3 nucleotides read TGTCCCTGGGACCCGGGAGACTACGAGCAGTACTTC. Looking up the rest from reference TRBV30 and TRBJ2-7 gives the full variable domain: SQTIHQWPATLVQPVGSPLSLECTVEGTSNPNLYWYRQAAGRGLQLLFYSVGIGQISSEVPQNLSASRPQDRQFILSSKKLLLSDSGFYLCPWDPGDYEQYFGPGTRLTVT.

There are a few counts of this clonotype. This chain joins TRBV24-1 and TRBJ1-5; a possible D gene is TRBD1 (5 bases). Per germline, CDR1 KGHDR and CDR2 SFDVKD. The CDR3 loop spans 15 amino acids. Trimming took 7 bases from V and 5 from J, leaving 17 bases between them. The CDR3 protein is CATREGLGEHQPQHF. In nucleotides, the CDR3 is TGTGCCACCAGGGAGGGGTTGGGGGAACATCAGCCCCAGCATTTT.